This entry describes one T cell receptor (beta chain). Its antigen is not known. These data originate in a study of cytomegalovirus exposure and HLA in healthy donors. Findings and caveats of the study: TCR beta sequences numbering 16,951 were associated with HLA alleles at 0.05 false discovery rate in a later analysis. The authors assumed roughly uniform sequencing depth across donors for presence/absence analyses.

The PCR ran on 60 Vbeta and 13 Jbeta primers. Sequencing was performed with immunoSEQ multiplex PCR; in TCRdb, only in-frame clones are kept and a portion is missing. Counted here are about 160,000 clones, more than 80% occurring once; the ten biggest clones make up roughly 13%. The CDR3 runs to 13 residues. Looked up from germline, CDR1 is LNHDA and CDR2 is SQIVND (reference sequence). This chain uses TRBV19 with TRBJ2-5, with TRBD1 matching 12 bases. The J call may be faulty, since TRBJ2-7 better matches the DNA end. Sequencing was done on a sample of PBMCs. The receptor was isolated from a woman between 50 and 59 years old in good health and CMV-seronegative. The CDR3: CASWDRGRGEQYF. The CDR3 DNA sequence: TGTGCCAGTTGGGACAGGGGGCGAGGCGAGCAGTACTTC.